This TCR beta chain appears in the sequencing data of a study of PD-1 blockade in classical Hodgkin lymphoma. Clones were read by immunoSEQ multiplex PCR, and TCRdb kept only the in-frame ones, dropping some. The repertoire holds 50,000 to 65,000 clones, about 90% seen once, with under 13% in the top ten. Trimming pared 5 bases from V and 4 bases from J, leaving 11 bases between. The length of the CDR3 is 13 residues. Looked up from germline, CDR1 is SEHNR and CDR2 is FQNEAQ (reference sequence). Time point of the sample: cycle 4 day 1 (C4D1), after 6 weeks of nivolumab. In every patient, relapse followed autologous stem cell transplantation, while exposure to brentuximab vedotin differed.

This TCR derives from a human donor with classical Hodgkin lymphoma. The specimen comprised peripheral blood mononuclear cells (PBMCs), sampled before the fourth cycle of nivolumab. The chain joins TRBV7-9 to TRBJ1-1; a possible D gene is TRBD1 (6 bases). For the CDR3, the DNA is TGTGCCAGCAGCCAGGGACAAAGCACTGAAGCTTTCTTT. As protein: CASSQGQSTEAFF.